Detailed here is one T cell receptor beta chain. Clinical histories supplied by participants themselves formed the basis of cohort assignment. This sample was taken from a study of blood T cell repertoires in COVID-19. V dropped 4 bases and J dropped 0 bases, with 10 bases sitting between them. The CDR3 loop spans 14 amino acids. Per the germline V gene, CDR1 is SGHNT and CDR2 is YYREEE (reference sequence). Using immunoSEQ multiplex PCR, the repertoire was profiled, and TCRdb retains in-frame clones only, with some absent. The sample holds approximately 400,000 clones, more than 75% seen once. The source of this sequence is a woman aged 18-29 years who had recovered from COVID-19. Specimen: PBMCs or T cells enriched from blood (not recorded which). The genes are TRBV5-4 and TRBJ2-5, with D perhaps TRBD2 (5 bases). The CDR3 DNA sequence: TGTGCCAGCAGCGGTGAGGGCAACCAAGAGACCCAGTACTTC. This gives the protein CASSGEGNQETQYF.